This entry concerns a single T cell receptor beta chain. Its antigen remains unidentified. The germline CDR1 and CDR2 sequences are MGHDK and SYGVNS. With 5 bases removed from V and 2 bases from J, the gap between germline ends came to 14 bases. The CDR3 is made up of 15 amino acids. If patients had autoimmune disease history or systemic immunosuppression, they were excluded. Blood got drawn at baseline, again on cycle 4 day 1, and then on cycle 7 day 1. The protocol was immunoSEQ multiplex PCR, while the TCRdb copy is restricted to in-frame clones and leaves out a portion. This table holds over 50,000 clones, around 83% found once. The sample comes from a study of OX40 agonist ivuxolimab in advanced cancers. Study-wide results and limits: At 0.1 to 3.0 mg/kg and by week 6, CD4+ and CD8+ T cells in the blood had expanded clonally. Low normalized T-cell clonal expansion was additionally recorded for some nonresponders.

The sequence came from an adult with an advanced solid tumor such as melanoma, head and neck, liver or kidney cancer. Sequenced here: CD4+ or CD8+ T cells sorted from blood, sampled in a trial of the OX40 agonist ivuxolimab. The chain employs TRBV25-1 and TRBJ2-3; weak D call: TRBD1 (6 bases). CDR3 nucleotides: TGTGCCAGCAGTCCTGGACAGCGCAACACAGATACGCAGTATTTT. This sequence encodes CASSPGQRNTDTQYF.